The sequence of this T cell receptor beta chain was determined in a study of OX40 agonist ivuxolimab in advanced cancers. This CDR3 spans 15 amino acids. CDR1 MRHNA and CDR2 SNTAGT come from the germline V gene. V dropped 4 bases and J dropped 1; count of bases not matched to a gene: 0. This clone was counted only a few times. The same CDR3 also results from other DNA sequences found in this sample. Some clones are missing from TCRdb's copy, which holds only in-frame ones; the method was immunoSEQ multiplex PCR. The sample lists about 50,000 clones; about nine tenths were seen once. The sample here was CD4+ or CD8+ T cells sorted from blood, taken in a trial of the OX40 agonist ivuxolimab. This receptor was taken from an adult with an advanced solid tumor such as melanoma, head and neck, liver or kidney cancer. J is TRBJ2-3 and V is TRBV6-4; 12 bases map to TRBD2. DNA for the CDR3: TGTGCCAGCAGTGGGACTAGCGGGGGCACAGATACGCAGTATTTT. It encodes CASSGTSGGTDTQYF.